This passage covers 26 T cell receptor beta chains from one sample sequenced in a study of STAT5B mutations in CD4+ large granular lymphocyte leukemia. Assay: immunoSEQ multiplex PCR; the TCRdb copy retains only in-frame clones and omits some. The sample holds about 32,000 clones, about 78% seen once. Specimen: CD4+ T cells from blood buffy coats. These receptors came from a human donor in good health.

This chain uses TRBV7-2 with TRBJ2-1; 15 bases fit TRBD2. The CDR3 loop spans 18 amino acids. From germline, CDR1 is SGHTA and CDR2 FQGNSA. J gave up 1 base and V 4 bases, and 5 bases lay outside the gene matches. The CDR3 region is CASSWTSGGAGSYNEQFF. CDR3 DNA: TGTGCCAGCAGCTGGACTAGCGGGGGGGCAGGGTCCTACAATGAGCAGTTCTTC.

This clone was seen more than once but under ten times. V and J are TRBV10-3 and TRBJ2-4; D gene ambiguous. V was pared by 2 bases and J by 0 bases, with 5 bases between. In germline, CDR1 is ENHRY, CDR2 SYGVKD. CDR3 length equals 14 residues. In nucleotides, the CDR3 is TGTGCCATCAGTGAGGGAATAGCCAAAAACATTCAGTACTTC. Encoded protein: CAISEGIAKNIQYF.

The V call is TRBV6-6, the J call TRBJ2-4, with D uncertain. V was pared by 6 bases and J by 0 bases, with 9 bases between. This CDR3 comprises 14 residues. CDR1 and CDR2 (germline): MNHNY, SVGAGI (reference sequence). The CDR3 loop is CASRPLEAKNIQYF. Here the CDR3 DNA reads TGTGCCAGCAGACCTTTGGAAGCCAAAAACATTCAGTACTTC.

This sequence joins TRBV5-6 and TRBJ2-5, with D possibly TRBD2 on 6 matching bases. V was cut by 3 bases and J by 10 bases, with 19 bases left in between. The germline V gene has CDR1 SGHDT and CDR2 YYEEEE. This CDR3 is built from 14 residues. The DNA for the CDR3 is TGTGCCAGCAGCTGGGCGGGACTCCCCCCTGGCCAGTACTTC. This codes for CASSWAGLPPGQYF.

V usage is TRBV29-1 and J usage is TRBJ1-2; TRBD1 aligns across 9 bases. Germline CDR1 SQVTM, CDR2 ANQGSEA. V dropped 6 bases and J dropped 4; count of bases not matched to a gene: 6. This CDR3 is built from 13 residues. The CDR3 sequence is CSVSGQGSYGYTF. The CDR3, as DNA: TGCAGCGTATCTGGACAGGGGAGCTATGGCTACACCTTC.

This chain joins TRBV27 and TRBJ1-5; possibly TRBD1 for D (5 bases). The CDR3 length is 13 residues. Trimming took 11 bases from V and 3 from J, leaving 14 bases between them. Per the germline V gene, CDR1 is MNHEY and CDR2 is SMNVEV (reference sequence). In DNA form, the CDR3 reads TGTGCCCAAGGGGACGGGGACAATCAGCCCCAGCATTTT. Its translation: CAQGDGDNQPQHF.

V gene TRBV18 combines with J gene TRBJ1-6; 7 bases match TRBD1. CDR3 length: 13 residues. Looked up from germline, CDR1 is KGHSH and CDR2 is LQKENI. With V trimmed by 3 bases and J by 12 bases, 5 bases remained unmatched. This CDR3 reads CASSPRQGGPLHF. CDR3 bases: TGTGCCAGCTCACCGAGACAGGGAGGACCCCTCCACTTT. Full variable domain (rest looked up from reference TRBV18 and TRBJ1-6): NAGVMQNPRHLVRRRGQEARLRCSPMKGHSHVYWYRQLPEEGLKFMVYLQKENIIDESGMPKERFSAEFPKEGPSILRIQQVVRGDSAAYFCASSPRQGGPLHFGNGTRLTVT.

This chain joins TRBV27 and TRBJ2-6; possibly TRBD1 for D (5 bases). Germline CDR1 MNHEY, CDR2 SMNVEV (reference sequence). This CDR3 is built from 19 residues. Trimming cost V 2 bases and J 3 bases, with 20 bases left between them. In DNA form, the CDR3 reads TGTGCCAGCAGTTTAAGGGCCAGGGAAGGATCCGGTGGGGCCAACGTCCTGACTTTC. Translation: CASSLRAREGSGGANVLTF.

The table lists this clone with a count of one. DNA for the CDR3: TGTGCCAGCAGCTTAGATAGTGTCGAGACCCAGTACTTC. Translated, it gives CASSLDSVETQYF. J is TRBJ2-5 and V is TRBV7-9; unclear D gene. This CDR3 contains 13 residues. Trimming stripped 1 base from V and 5 bases from J, with 8 bases between. The germline gives CDR1 SEHNR, CDR2 FQNEAQ (reference sequence).

This CDR3 is CASSQDLASWPGARGNTIYF. The CDR3 nucleotides read TGCGCCAGCAGCCAAGATCTGGCCTCGTGGCCGGGGGCGCGTGGAAACACCATATATTTT. V gene TRBV4-3 combines with J gene TRBJ1-3, with D possibly matching TRBD1 (6 bases). Looked up from germline, CDR1 is LGHNA and CDR2 is YSLEER. The V and J ends lost 0 bases and 3 bases respectively, with 24 bases between them. This CDR3 contains 20 residues.

The chain uses TRBV11-1 and TRBJ2-2; D is possibly TRBD2 (6 bases). Trimming removed 5 bases at V and 11 bases at J, with 21 bases between. Germline-derived CDR1 and CDR2 are SGHAT and FQDESV (reference sequence). The CDR3 runs to 15 residues. The CDR3 loop reads CASSPLNLASAELFF. CDR3 coding DNA: TGTGCCAGCAGCCCTCTCAACCTAGCTAGCGCCGAGCTGTTTTTT.

V gene TRBV2 combines with J gene TRBJ2-3; D possibly matches TRBD1 or TRBD2 (5 bases each). Trimming removed 6 bases at V and 2 bases at J, with 12 bases between. The length of the CDR3 is 14 residues. The V gene's germline CDR1 is SNHLY and CDR2 FYNNEI. In nucleotides, the CDR3 is TGTGCCAGCAGCGCCGGGACCCACACAGATACGCAGTATTTT. This codes for CASSAGTHTDTQYF. The full variable domain, with the rest looked up from reference TRBV2 and TRBJ2-3, is EPEVTQTPSHQVTQMGQEVILRCVPISNHLYFYWYRQILGQKVEFLVSFYNNEISEKSEIFDDQFSVERPDGSNFTLKIRSTKLEDSAMYFCASSAGTHTDTQYFGPGTRLTVL.

This clone has just a few counts. The chain combines TRBV5-1 with TRBJ2-2, with D unresolved. The CDR3 totals 15 residues. The germline CDR1 and CDR2 sequences are SGHRS and YFSETQ. V was clipped by 4 bases and J by 2 bases, with 12 bases between them. CDR3 bases: TGCGCCAGCAGCCAACCCCGACCCAACACCGGGGAGCTGTTTTTT. Its translation: CASSQPRPNTGELFF.

The V and J genes are TRBV5-1 and TRBJ2-7; D might be TRBD1 (6 bases). The ends were cut back, 2 bases at V and 6 bases at J, with 9 bases in the middle. Germline CDR1 reads SGHRS; CDR2 reads YFSETQ. This CDR3 comprises 12 residues. As DNA, the CDR3 is TGCGCCAGCAGCTTCGCGACAGGCGAGCAGTACTTC. Protein: CASSFATGEQYF.

The table lists this clone with a few counts. The chain carries TRBV5-1 and TRBJ2-3, with TRBD2 matching 14 bases. The germline V gene encodes CDR1 SGHRS and CDR2 YFSETQ. Trimming took 0 bases from V and 6 from J; bases not matched to a gene: 3. The CDR3 is made up of 16 amino acids. The CDR3 region is CASSLGLAGGPDTQYF. The CDR3 DNA reads TGCGCCAGCAGCTTGGGACTAGCGGGGGGGCCTGATACGCAGTATTTT.

V usage is TRBV21-1 and J usage is TRBJ1-1. TRBV21-1 is a pseudogene. CDR3 length equals 15 residues. The CDR3, as DNA: TGTGCCAGCAACAAGGCCCATGAACTTCACACTGAAGCTTTCTTT. This encodes CASNKAHELHTEAFF.

The chain couples TRBV7-2 to TRBJ2-7; TRBD2 agrees at 10 bases. In germline, CDR1 is SGHTA, CDR2 FQGNSA. V dropped 4 bases and J dropped 4; count of bases not matched to a gene: 10. This CDR3 spans 16 amino acids. The CDR3 nucleotides read TGTGCCAGCAGCTCAAGGCTAGCTAGCGGGGGTTACGAGCAGTACTTC. Its translation is CASSSRLASGGYEQYF.

V and J are TRBV4-1 and TRBJ2-1, with 8 bases fitting TRBD1. CDR3 length: 14 amino acids. Germline trimming cut 6 bases from V and 10 bases from J; bases unmatched to any gene: 11. Germline V gives CDR1 MGHRA, CDR2 YSYEKL. The CDR3 sequence is CASSPTGERWEQFF. The DNA of the CDR3 is TGCGCCAGCAGTCCGACAGGGGAGAGGTGGGAGCAGTTCTTC.

V and J are TRBV6-1 and TRBJ2-3; 8 nucleotides align to TRBD1. The junction had 7 bases not matched to a gene; V was cut back by 5 bases and J by 3 bases. CDR1 and CDR2 (germline): MNHNS, SASEGT. The CDR3 is 15 residues long. The CDR3 reads CASSKTGAETDTQYF. The CDR3 nucleotides read TGTGCCAGCAGTAAGACAGGGGCTGAGACAGATACGCAGTATTTT.

The chain has TRBV10-3 and TRBJ2-7, with D perhaps matching TRBD1 or TRBD2 (5 bases each). The length of the CDR3 is 14 residues. Germline CDR1 reads ENHRY; CDR2 reads SYGVKD. V lost 10 bases and J 7 bases, leaving 23 bases between the germline ends. CDR3 sequence: CATARREGAPEQYF. The CDR3 DNA is TGTGCCACCGCCCGCCGGGAAGGGGCCCCAGAGCAGTACTTC.

This chain connects TRBV28 to TRBJ1-2, with D uncertain. The CDR3 consists of 12 residues. Germline values: CDR1 MDHEN, CDR2 SYDVKM. Trimming took off 5 bases at V and 4 bases at J, with 8 bases between the two ends. The CDR3 loop reads CASSPEGYGYTF. The CDR3 region has the DNA TGTGCCAGCAGTCCGGAAGGCTATGGCTACACCTTC.

This chain connects TRBV7-2 to TRBJ2-3; D gene unclear. Germline-derived CDR1 and CDR2 are SGHTA and FQGNSA. CDR3 length: 12 amino acids. Trimming cost V 5 bases and J 2 bases, with 5 bases left between them. The CDR3 DNA follows: TGTGCCAGCAGCCTTTTCACAGATACGCAGTATTTT. Encoded protein: CASSLFTDTQYF. The entire variable domain, with the rest obtained from reference TRBV7-2 and TRBJ2-3, is as follows: GAGVSQSPSNKVTEKGKDVELRCDPISGHTALYWYRQSLGQGLEFLIYFQGNSAPDKSGLPSDRFSAERTGGSVSTLTIQRTQQEDSAVYLCASSLFTDTQYFGPGTRLTVL.

V and J are TRBV29-1 and TRBJ2-7; D may be TRBD2 (6 bases). V was cut by 3 bases and J by 3 bases, with 15 bases left in between. This CDR3 spans 14 amino acids. Germline loops: CDR1 SQVTM, CDR2 ANQGSEA. This chain's CDR3 is CSVEGGSGFYEQYF. The CDR3 nucleotides read TGCAGCGTTGAGGGAGGATCCGGCTTCTACGAGCAGTACTTC.

The rearrangement links TRBV7-8 to TRBJ1-4; the D gene is possibly TRBD1 (5 bases). Trimming took off 7 bases at V and 7 bases at J, with 16 bases between the two ends. CDR3 length equals 14 residues. The germline V gene has CDR1 SGHVS and CDR2 FQNEAQ. CDR3 in DNA: TGTGCCAGCAACCGGGGGAACGGTGGTGAAAAACTGTTTTTT. It translates to CASNRGNGGEKLFF.

V usage is TRBV6-1 and J usage is TRBJ1-2; 7 bases match TRBD1. Germline CDR1 and CDR2: MNHNS and SASEGT. There are 14 residues in the CDR3. Trimming cost V 3 bases and J 6 bases; bases outside gene matches: 7. CDR3 in DNA: TGTGCCAGCAGTGACGACAGGGCTTTAAATGGCTACACCTTC. Protein product: CASSDDRALNGYTF.

The chain employs TRBV9 and TRBJ2-5; 8 positions match TRBD2. The CDR3 is made up of 17 amino acids. Germline CDR1 and CDR2: SGDLS and YYNGEE. Trimming removed 1 base from V and 0 bases from J; junction bases left unmatched: 8. The CDR3 protein is CASSVRGGGGYQETQYF. CDR3 DNA: TGTGCCAGCAGCGTAAGAGGAGGCGGGGGGTACCAAGAGACCCAGTACTTC.